A single sample gave rise to the 6 T cell receptor beta chains below, sequenced in a study of cytotoxic CD8 clonotypes in ibrutinib-treated CLL. TCRdb keeps only in-frame clones here, not all; method: immunoSEQ multiplex PCR. The profile shows over 120,000 clones, around 81% of them singletons. The material sequenced was PBMCs, taken after 36 months of ibrutinib treatment. These receptors were taken from a human donor with chronic lymphocytic leukemia.

The J gene is TRBJ2-7, the V gene TRBV5-1; tentatively, D is TRBD2 (6 bases). V shed 3 bases and J shed 2 bases, with 18 bases lying between them. The CDR3 loop spans 16 amino acids. CDR1 and CDR2 (germline): SGHRS, YFSETQ. This chain's CDR3 is CASSSGGRGYAYEQYF. DNA of the CDR3: TGCGCCAGCAGCTCCGGAGGCCGGGGGTATGCCTACGAGCAGTACTTC.

In its sample, this clone was seen a few times. The J gene is TRBJ1-1, the V gene TRBV18; D not certain. Germline V gives CDR1 KGHSH, CDR2 LQKENI. The CDR3 extends over 13 amino acids. V dropped 4 bases and J dropped 8 bases, with 14 bases sitting between them. As DNA, the CDR3 is TGTGCCAGCTCACGAGGGTACGACTTAGAAGCTTTCTTT. Its translation: CASSRGYDLEAFF.

This clone was seen a few times. The chain couples TRBV11-2 to TRBJ1-2; no firm D call. CDR1 is SGHAT and CDR2 is FQNNGV in the germline V gene. Trimming removed 4 bases from V and 9 bases from J, with 27 bases in between. This CDR3 is built from 17 residues. CDR3 loop: CASSSYPLVRIGLRYTF. The CDR3 nucleotides read TGTGCCAGCAGCTCTTACCCCCTGGTGCGGATAGGCTTACGCTACACCTTC.

The V call is TRBV15, the J call TRBJ2-5; D may be TRBD2 (6 bases). The CDR3 contains 14 residues. Trimming removed 0 bases at V and 5 bases at J, with 10 bases between. Germline V lookup: CDR1 LNHNV, CDR2 YYDKDF (reference sequence). The CDR3 bases are TGTGCCACCAGCAGAGAAGGCGGGGTGGAGACCCAGTACTTC. Residues: CATSREGGVETQYF.

The table lists this clone with a few counts. V and J are TRBV7-9 and TRBJ1-4, with 12 bases fitting TRBD1. Germline CDR1 SEHNR, CDR2 FQNEAQ (reference sequence). This CDR3 spans 18 amino acids. After removal of 3 bases from V and 7 bases from J, the junction contained 12 bases not matched to a gene. In DNA, the CDR3 is TGTGCCAGCAGCTTTCAAGGGACAGGGGGCTTTTTAGGTGAAAAACTGTTTTTT. Encoded protein: CASSFQGTGGFLGEKLFF.

The chain employs TRBV5-1 and TRBJ2-3; D remains ambiguous. This CDR3 is built from 13 residues. In germline, CDR1 is SGHRS, CDR2 YFSETQ. Trimming left V 4 bases short and J 0 bases short, with 6 bases between. The CDR3, as DNA: TGCGCCAGCAGCGCTGGAAGCACAGATACGCAGTATTTT. Protein product: CASSAGSTDTQYF.